The 25 T cell receptor beta chains listed next were all sequenced from one sample in a study of CD8 T cells in Susac syndrome. A quantity of about 0.5 to 1 ug RNA underwent reverse transcription using random hexamers. TCRdb reprocessed the immunoSEQ multiplex PCR reads via MiXCR and lists one record per CDR3 protein. The table records 150,000 or so distinct CDR3 sequences, around 90% of them present only once. The sequencing sample was made of CD4+ T cells from PBMCs. These receptors all come from a human donor in good health.

The J gene is TRBJ1-6, the V gene TRBV5-1; D gene ambiguous. The V end lost 4 bases, the J end lost 8 bases, and 10 bases lay between the germline ends. The CDR3 is 13 amino acids. Germline assignment: CDR1 SGHRS and CDR2 YFSETQ. The CDR3 sequence is CASSRDPDSPLHF. As DNA, the CDR3 is TGCGCCAGCAGCCGGGATCCAGATTCACCCCTCCACTTT.

The chain joins TRBV5-6 to TRBJ1-3; a weak D match, TRBD1 (5 bases). Germline V gene lookup returns CDR1 SGHDT and CDR2 YYEEEE. This CDR3 contains 13 residues. Trimming stripped 1 base from V and 4 bases from J, with 6 bases between. In DNA form, the CDR3 reads TGTGCCAGCAGCTTGTGGGGCGGAAACACCATATATTTT. This gives the protein CASSLWGGNTIYF.

The chain joins TRBV20-1 to TRBJ2-3; 8 positions agree with TRBD2. The germline V gene has CDR1 DFQATT and CDR2 SNEGSKA (reference sequence). V shed 6 bases, J shed 2 bases, and the junction held 10 bases outside the gene matches. The length of the CDR3 is 15 residues. The CDR3 here is CSADKAGAPTDTQYF. Written as DNA, the CDR3 is TGCAGTGCCGACAAAGCGGGGGCCCCCACAGATACGCAGTATTTT.

This chain joins TRBV6-1 and TRBJ2-5; the match to TRBD2 covers 7 bases. The ends lost 6 bases at V and 4 bases at J; junction bases unmatched: 17. The CDR3 consists of 17 residues. Germline values: CDR1 MNHNS, CDR2 SASEGT. The CDR3 nucleotides are TGTGCCAGCAGACGACCTCTGGGGGGGAGGGCCAGAGAGACCCAGTACTTC. Translation gives CASRRPLGGRARETQYF.

The V and J genes are TRBV19 and TRBJ1-1; no firm D call. Trimming pared 3 bases from V and 1 base from J, leaving 9 bases between. CDR3 length: 14 amino acids. CDR1 LNHDA and CDR2 SQIVND come from the germline V gene (reference sequence). The CDR3 DNA is TGTGCCAGTAGTATGCTGGTGGGGAACACTGAAGCTTTCTTT. Translating it yields CASSMLVGNTEAFF.

This chain connects TRBV28 to TRBJ2-1, with TRBD1 identical over 8 bases. Germline loops: CDR1 MDHEN, CDR2 SYDVKM. The junction had 5 bases not matched to a gene; V was cut back by 6 bases and J by 10 bases. This CDR3 comprises 12 residues. The CDR3 sequence is CASSLDRDEQFF. In DNA, the CDR3 is TGTGCCAGCAGCTTGGACAGGGACGAGCAGTTCTTC.

The chain recombines TRBV14 with TRBJ2-1; D unresolved. Germline CDR1 is SGHDN and CDR2 is FVKESK. The CDR3 is made up of 15 amino acids. Trimming stripped 2 bases from V and 3 bases from J, with 11 bases between. The CDR3 protein is CASSQLSLHYNEQFF. The DNA for the CDR3 is TGTGCCAGCAGCCAACTCAGCCTTCACTACAATGAGCAGTTCTTC.

This chain uses TRBV12-3 or TRBV12-4 with TRBJ1-1; D not resolved. The V end lost 2 bases, the J end lost 10 bases, and 11 bases lay between the germline ends. The CDR3 length is 12 residues. The CDR3 DNA sequence: TGTGCCAGCAGTTTAATGGAAAACGGAGCTTTCTTT. Translated: CASSLMENGAFF.

This clonotype is a singleton in its sample. V and J are TRBV6-5 and TRBJ2-3; the D gene is possibly TRBD2 (6 bases). V was clipped by 6 bases and J by 2 bases, with 12 bases between them. This CDR3 has 14 amino acids. The germline CDR1 and CDR2 sequences are MNHEY and SVGAGI. CDR3 in DNA: TGTGCCAGCAGCCGAACTAGCAACACAGATACGCAGTATTTT. Translated, it gives CASSRTSNTDTQYF.

This chain joins TRBV12-5 and TRBJ1-2; no clear D. V gave up 3 bases and J gave up 4 bases, with 9 bases separating them. Per germline, CDR1 LGHNT and CDR2 FRNRAP. This CDR3 is built from 13 residues. The DNA of the CDR3 is TGTGCTAGTGGTTTAGGTAGTACCTATGGCTACACCTTC. Encoded protein: CASGLGSTYGYTF.

The chain joins TRBV3-1 to TRBJ2-1; the match to TRBD2 covers 8 bases. The trim removed 4 bases at V and 7 bases at J, leaving 9 bases unmatched. There are 15 residues in the CDR3. CDR1 is LGHDT, CDR2 YNNKEL, per germline (reference sequence). The CDR3 nucleotides read TGTGCCAGCAGCCGACCGGGACTAGGAAAGAATGAGCAGTTCTTC. This translates into CASSRPGLGKNEQFF.

This chain links TRBV5-4 with TRBJ2-4, with 8 bases fitting TRBD2. After removal of 0 bases from V and 9 bases from J, the junction contained 8 bases not matched to a gene. This CDR3 is 15 amino acids long. The germline V gene has CDR1 SGHNT and CDR2 YYREEE (reference sequence). The CDR3 nucleotides are TGTGCCAGCAGCTTGGCCGGGAGGGACGGTAGCATTCAGTACTTC. Translated: CASSLAGRDGSIQYF.

The chain links TRBV27 to TRBJ2-4; D not resolved. Trimming removed 6 bases from V and 6 bases from J, with 15 bases in between. Germline V gene data show CDR1 as MNHEY and CDR2 as SMNVEV (reference sequence). The CDR3 runs to 14 residues. The CDR3 spells CASRTFLGGNIQYF. Written as DNA, the CDR3 is TGTGCCAGCAGGACATTTTTGGGTGGAAACATTCAGTACTTC.

This clonotype was recorded once. The chain links TRBV28 to TRBJ1-2, with D possibly TRBD1 on 5 matching bases. The CDR3 is 14 residues long. From germline, CDR1 is MDHEN and CDR2 SYDVKM. The V gene lost 6 bases and the J gene lost 2 bases, with 13 bases spanning the gap. CDR3 sequence reads: CASRPGGANYGYTF. As DNA, the CDR3 is TGTGCCAGCAGGCCAGGAGGGGCCAACTATGGCTACACCTTC.

The chain joins TRBV7-2 to TRBJ2-2; perhaps TRBD2 as D (9 bases). V lost 4 bases to trimming and J lost 3 bases, with 24 bases between them. The CDR3 length is 19 residues. Germline assignment: CDR1 SGHTA and CDR2 FQGNSA. Here the CDR3 DNA reads TGTGCCAGCAGCTGGCCAGGGACTAGCAGGGGGCATTACACCGGGGAGCTGTTTTTT. Protein product: CASSWPGTSRGHYTGELFF.

The count of this clonotype is one. Here the CDR3 reads CASSYDPGGTEAFF. DNA of the CDR3: TGTGCCAGCAGTTACGACCCCGGGGGCACTGAAGCTTTCTTT. V usage is TRBV6-5 and J usage is TRBJ1-1, with a weak D call TRBD1 (5 bases). Germline CDR1 MNHEY, CDR2 SVGAGI. Trimming cost V 2 bases and J 4 bases, with 11 bases left between them. The CDR3 sequence is 14 residues long.

This clonotype appeared a few times. V is TRBV4-2 and J is TRBJ2-2; the match to TRBD2 covers 8 bases. The length of the CDR3 is 16 residues. Unmatched junction bases numbered 3, after V lost 0 bases and J lost 3 bases. The V gene's germline CDR1 is LGHNA and CDR2 YNFKEQ. The CDR3 DNA reads as TGTGCCAGCAGCCAAGATGCAGCGGGAGACACCGGGGAGCTGTTTTTT. Its protein product is CASSQDAAGDTGELFF.

The rearrangement joins TRBV7-9 to TRBJ2-1, with D uncertain. The CDR3 loop spans 13 amino acids. Germline loops: CDR1 SEHNR, CDR2 FQNEAQ (reference sequence). V was pared by 7 bases and J by 0 bases, with 7 bases between. CDR3 coding DNA: TGTGCCAGCACCCACTTCTCCTACAATGAGCAGTTCTTC. Residues: CASTHFSYNEQFF.

The J gene is TRBJ2-4, the V gene TRBV18, with TRBD2 matching 11 bases. The CDR3 is 19 residues long. CDR1 and CDR2 from the germline V gene are KGHSH and LQKENI. The V segment lost 0 bases and the J segment 0 bases; nucleotides outside the gene matches: 7. Written as DNA, the CDR3 is TGTGCCAGCTCACCACCGGGGCTAGCGGGAGGTCCAGCCAAAAACATTCAGTACTTC. It translates to CASSPPGLAGGPAKNIQYF.

The J gene is TRBJ2-7, the V gene TRBV7-2; maybe TRBD1 (6 bases). The CDR3 covers 14 residues. V was pared by 1 base and J by 2 bases, with 9 bases between. Looked up from germline, CDR1 is SGHTA and CDR2 is FQGNSA. CDR3 DNA sequence: TGTGCCAGCAGCTTAGAGGCAGGGGCCTACGAGCAGTACTTC. It is translated as CASSLEAGAYEQYF.

This chain connects TRBV7-9 to TRBJ2-7; tentatively, D is TRBD1 (6 bases). The CDR3 consists of 15 residues. Trimming removed 3 bases from V and 2 bases from J, with 14 bases in between. Germline loops: CDR1 SEHNR, CDR2 FQNEAQ (reference sequence). The CDR3 loop reads CASSFPGTPTYEQYF. The CDR3 bases are TGTGCCAGCAGCTTTCCAGGGACACCTACCTACGAGCAGTACTTC. Using reference TRBV7-9 and TRBJ2-7 for the parts outside the CDR3, the full variable domain is DTGVSQNPRHKITKRGQNVTFRCDPISEHNRLYWYRQTLGQGPEFLTYFQNEAQLEKSRLLSDRFSAERPKGSFSTLEIQRTEQGDSAMYLCASSFPGTPTYEQYFGPGTRLTVT.

The chain joins TRBV7-2 to TRBJ1-1, with D hard to call. The ends were cut back, 5 bases at V and 11 bases at J, with 12 bases in the middle. This CDR3 contains 11 residues. Germline CDR1 and CDR2: SGHTA and FQGNSA. CDR3 protein: CASSPRVEAFF. As DNA, the CDR3 is TGTGCCAGCAGCCCCCGGGTTGAGGCTTTCTTT.

CDR3 in DNA: TGTGCCAGCAGTAACCACAGGTTAACTAATGAAAAACTGTTTTTT. Translation: CASSNHRLTNEKLFF. The rearrangement uses TRBV6-6 and TRBJ1-4, with a possible D match to TRBD1 (5 bases). Germline loops: CDR1 MNHNY, CDR2 SVGAGI (reference sequence). V was pared by 5 bases and J by 1 base, with 11 bases between. The CDR3 extends over 15 amino acids.

This chain's CDR3 is CASSQEVQGGNQPQHF. The CDR3 coding sequence is TGCGCCAGCAGCCAAGAAGTACAGGGAGGCAATCAGCCCCAGCATTTT. This chain links TRBV4-1 with TRBJ1-5; D perhaps matches TRBD1 (6 bases). CDR1 MGHRA and CDR2 YSYEKL come from the germline V gene. Trimming cost V 0 bases and J 2 bases, with 11 bases left between them. This CDR3 contains 16 residues.

This clonotype was counted a few times. The gene calls are TRBV7-2 and TRBJ2-1; TRBD1 agrees at 7 bases. The CDR3 is 13 amino acids. Germline trimming cut 4 bases from V and 6 bases from J; bases unmatched to any gene: 3. Germline-derived CDR1 and CDR2 are SGHTA and FQGNSA. The CDR3 DNA reads as TGTGCCAGCAGCTCGGGACAGATCAATGAGCAGTTCTTC. Its protein product is CASSSGQINEQFF.